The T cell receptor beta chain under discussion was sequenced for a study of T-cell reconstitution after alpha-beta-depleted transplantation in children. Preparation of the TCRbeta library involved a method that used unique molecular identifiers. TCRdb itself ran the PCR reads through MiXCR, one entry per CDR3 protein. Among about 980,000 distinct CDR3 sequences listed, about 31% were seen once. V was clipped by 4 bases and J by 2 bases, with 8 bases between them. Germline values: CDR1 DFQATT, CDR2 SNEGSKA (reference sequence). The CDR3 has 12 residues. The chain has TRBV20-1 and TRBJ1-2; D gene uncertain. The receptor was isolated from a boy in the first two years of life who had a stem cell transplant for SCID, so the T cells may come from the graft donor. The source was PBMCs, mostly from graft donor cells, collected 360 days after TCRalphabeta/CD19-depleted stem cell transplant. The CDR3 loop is CSATAENYGYTF. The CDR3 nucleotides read TGCAGTGCTACGGCCGAGAACTATGGCTACACCTTC.